This paragraph reports one T cell receptor (beta chain). Antigen: not known. The germline V and J ends were trimmed by 6 bases and 5 bases, with 11 bases remaining between them. The CDR3 runs to 11 residues. Germline values: CDR1 DFQATT, CDR2 SNEGSKA (reference sequence). This sample stems from a study of blood T cells in healthy people across ages. Study-wide results and limits: As age increased, TCR beta diversity per million T cells fell in a roughly linear fashion.

A second roughly 7 to 12 cycle PCR used barcoded and J-beta primers. TCRdb reprocessed the 5' RACE reads via MiXCR and lists one record per CDR3 protein. Here the sample spans 700,000 or so distinct CDR3 sequences, approximately 22% being singletons. Collection of 9 to 10 milliliters of peripheral blood was performed for each donor. The sample consisted of blood. The rearrangement joins TRBV20-1 to TRBJ2-7, with a possible D match to TRBD2 (5 bases). The clonotype was recovered from a man in his 70s in good health. CDR3 DNA sequence: TGCAGTGCCCCTGAGGGCAACGAGCAGTACTTC. This gives the protein CSAPEGNEQYF.